What follows are 26 T cell receptor beta chains derived from one specimen sequenced in a study of identical twins. TCRdb redid the calling of the 5' RACE reads with MiXCR, one entry per CDR3 protein. Among 150,000 or so distinct CDR3 sequences listed, under 4.5% were seen once. Material: memory T cells sorted from blood. The receptor source for this set is a man aged 18-30 years in good health.

This clonotype was counted ten times or more. The CDR3 protein is CASSSPGFGTDTQYF. The CDR3 bases are TGTGCCAGCAGTTCCCCGGGTTTCGGGACAGATACGCAGTATTTT. This chain links TRBV27 with TRBJ2-3; D is unclear. This CDR3 region has 15 residues. Germline lookup yields CDR1 MNHEY and CDR2 SMNVEV (reference sequence). Trimming pared 4 bases from V and 3 bases from J, leaving 14 bases between.

The rearrangement joins TRBV2 to TRBJ1-4, with unresolved D. The V end was cut by 5 bases, the J end by 0 bases, with 16 bases between. The germline gives CDR1 SNHLY, CDR2 FYNNEI. The CDR3 loop spans 17 amino acids. CDR3 residues: CASSWADLDATNEKLFF. In nucleotides, the CDR3 is TGTGCCAGCAGTTGGGCAGATCTTGATGCAACTAATGAAAAACTGTTTTTT. Combining the CDR3 with reference TRBV2 and TRBJ1-4 gives the whole variable domain EPEVTQTPSHQVTQMGQEVILRCVPISNHLYFYWYRQILGQKVEFLVSFYNNEISEKSEIFDDQFSVERPDGSNFTLKIRSTKLEDSAMYFCASSWADLDATNEKLFFGSGTQLSVL.

The V and J genes are TRBV30 and TRBJ2-1; 13 bases line up with TRBD2. The germline V gene has CDR1 GTSNPN and CDR2 SVGIG (reference sequence). The CDR3 loop spans 15 amino acids. With 0 bases clipped from V and 10 bases from J, the junction kept 6 bases outside the gene matches. DNA for the CDR3: TGTGCCTGGAGTGTACGCACTAGCGGGAGGGGCGAGCAGTTCTTC. Its protein is CAWSVRTSGRGEQFF.

This clonotype was counted ten times or more. The chain recombines TRBV9 with TRBJ2-3; D is unclear. The germline V gene has CDR1 SGDLS and CDR2 YYNGEE. CDR3 length: 11 residues. V lost 3 bases and J 7 bases, leaving 6 bases between the germline ends. The CDR3 region is CASSAGHTQYF. CDR3 coding DNA: TGTGCCAGCAGCGCCGGACATACGCAGTATTTT.

On this clonotype itself: This may stem from a read error, because a much larger clone lies one nucleotide away. The DNA is left out, because the CDR3 cannot be placed on it with certainty; the CDR3 is given as TCRdb lists it. The V gene is TRBV28, the J gene TRBJ2-7; TRBD2 is the table's D call, not checked against the DNA. Germline V gives CDR1 MDHEN, CDR2 SYDVKM. Counting both end residues, the CDR3 totals 12 amino acids. Here the CDR3 reads CASSSSGWEQYF.

There are many counts of this clonotype. The rearrangement uses TRBV5-1 and TRBJ2-1, with unresolved D. In germline, CDR1 is SGHRS, CDR2 YFSETQ. V was cut by 0 bases and J by 6 bases, with 7 bases left in between. This CDR3 is 13 amino acids long. CDR3 region: CASSLAVTNEQFF. The CDR3 DNA is TGCGCCAGCAGCTTGGCAGTTACCAATGAGCAGTTCTTC.

This clonotype appeared a few times. The chain links TRBV7-2 to TRBJ2-7; 10 bases are a match to TRBD1. CDR1 is SGHTA, CDR2 FQGNSA, per germline. There are 15 residues in the CDR3. The V segment lost 5 bases and the J segment 5 bases; nucleotides outside the gene matches: 9. The CDR3 spells CASSPPWDRGNEQYF. The CDR3 region has the DNA TGTGCCAGCAGCCCCCCCTGGGACAGGGGAAACGAGCAGTACTTC.

The sample holds many counts of this clonotype. The chain is built from TRBV12-5 and TRBJ2-1; possible D gene TRBD2, 6 bases. V dropped 5 bases and J dropped 3 bases, with 11 bases sitting between them. This CDR3 contains 14 residues. The germline CDR1 and CDR2 sequences are LGHNT and FRNRAP. CDR3 bases: TGTGCTAGTGGTCCCGCCGGGGGCTACAATGAGCAGTTCTTC. This sequence encodes CASGPAGGYNEQFF.

This clonotype was recorded at least ten times. The genes are TRBV5-1 and TRBJ2-7; D perhaps matches TRBD2 (5 bases). Trimming left V 0 bases short and J 0 bases short, with 10 bases between. The CDR3 has 15 residues. The germline V gene has CDR1 SGHRS and CDR2 YFSETQ. CDR3 coding DNA: TGCGCCAGCAGCTTGGGTGTGGGGAGCTCCTACGAGCAGTACGTC. As protein: CASSLGVGSSYEQYV.

The rearrangement links TRBV4-2 to TRBJ2-3, with D possibly called TRBD1 or TRBD2 (6 bases each). The V gene's germline CDR1 is LGHNA and CDR2 YNFKEQ. The ends were cut back, 1 base at V and 3 bases at J, with 17 bases in the middle. This CDR3 spans 17 amino acids. The DNA of the CDR3 is TGTGCCAGCAGCCAAGTATTGGCGGGACAAGCAACAGATACGCAGTATTTT. Residues: CASSQVLAGQATDTQYF.

The V call is TRBV3-1, the J call TRBJ2-7; D possibly uses TRBD1 or TRBD2 (5 bases each). Germline CDR1 and CDR2: LGHDT and YNNKEL (reference sequence). V was pared by 0 bases and J by 1 base, with 16 bases between. The length of the CDR3 is 17 residues. As DNA, the CDR3 is TGTGCCAGCAGCCAAGATCGAGGGGTGGACCTTTCCTACGAGCAGTACGTC. Its protein is CASSQDRGVDLSYEQYV.

At least ten counts were recorded for this clonotype. This chain connects TRBV2 to TRBJ2-1; D assignment may be TRBD1 or TRBD2 (5 bases each). The V and J ends lost 7 bases and 3 bases respectively, with 10 bases between them. From germline, CDR1 is SNHLY and CDR2 FYNNEI. CDR3 length: 13 amino acids. CDR3 residues: CASIRDHYNEQFF. The DNA for the CDR3 is TGTGCCAGCATTCGGGACCACTACAATGAGCAGTTCTTC.

Many counts were recorded for this clonotype. This chain links TRBV12-3 or TRBV12-4 with TRBJ1-5; D is unresolved. The CDR3 runs 12 residues. V lost 3 bases, J lost 7 bases, and 7 bases lay in between. This CDR3 reads CASSFGEQPQHF. The CDR3 DNA follows: TGTGCCAGCAGTTTTGGGGAGCAGCCCCAGCATTTT.

This clonotype came up many times. This chain connects TRBV20-1 to TRBJ2-3; the D call may be TRBD1 or TRBD2 (5 bases each). The length of the CDR3 is 13 residues. The germline V and J ends were trimmed by 4 bases and 3 bases, with 11 bases remaining between them. Germline loops: CDR1 DFQATT, CDR2 SNEGSKA (reference sequence). The CDR3 is CSAIRGETDTQYF. The CDR3 nucleotides are TGCAGTGCTATAAGAGGGGAAACAGATACGCAGTATTTT.

This clonotype was counted at least ten times. Written as DNA, the CDR3 is TGTGCCAGCAGCTACCTAACGGCAGGGGGTAACTATGGCTACACCTTC. This gives the protein CASSYLTAGGNYGYTF. This chain uses TRBV6-5 with TRBJ1-2; 7 nucleotides line up with TRBD1. CDR1 and CDR2 from the germline V gene are MNHEY and SVGAGI. The V and J ends lost 6 bases and 1 base, in that order; junction bases with no gene match: 11. The length of the CDR3 is 16 residues.

Many counts were recorded for this clonotype. The CDR3 DNA reads as TGCAGTGCTAACAGGCTCGGCACAGATACGCAGTATTTT. Translating gives CSANRLGTDTQYF. The gene calls are TRBV20-1 and TRBJ2-3, with D perhaps TRBD1 (5 bases). The CDR3 is 13 residues long. V was pared by 4 bases and J by 1 base, with 9 bases between. Germline V gene lookup returns CDR1 DFQATT and CDR2 SNEGSKA (reference sequence).

This clonotype occurred many times. The V call is TRBV4-1, the J call TRBJ2-3, with D uncertain. Trimming left V 2 bases short and J 6 bases short, with 9 bases between. Germline CDR1 and CDR2: MGHRA and YSYEKL. This CDR3 has 13 amino acids. As DNA, the CDR3 is TGCGCCAGCAGCCAAACCCTGTGGGATACGCAGTATTTT. This gives the protein CASSQTLWDTQYF.

This clonotype was detected many times. This chain links TRBV7-3 with TRBJ2-2, with 8 positions matching TRBD1. Germline V gene sequence: CDR1 SGHTA, CDR2 FQGTGA. Trimming took 5 bases from V and 6 from J; bases not matched to a gene: 11. This CDR3 is built from 16 residues. CDR3 region: CASSARTGSRAGELFF. CDR3 bases: TGTGCCAGCAGCGCACGGACAGGGAGTAGGGCCGGGGAGCTGTTTTTT.

At least ten counts were recorded for this clonotype. The chain combines TRBV15 with TRBJ1-3; TRBD1 is a possible D gene (5 bases). Germline assignment: CDR1 LNHNV and CDR2 YYDKDF (reference sequence). V lost 1 base to trimming and J lost 4 bases, with 20 bases between them. CDR3 length equals 18 residues. The CDR3 DNA sequence: TGTGCCACCAGCAGAGTTCTCAGCCAGTGGGGGATCGGAAACACCATATATTTT. It yields the protein CATSRVLSQWGIGNTIYF.

This clonotype was seen many times. One end of the junction does not line up with germline, which may come from a read error. This sequence joins TRBV3-1 and TRBJ1-2; D might be TRBD1 (6 bases). The germline CDR1 and CDR2 sequences are LGHDT and YNNKEL (reference sequence). The CDR3 contains 13 residues. CDR3 residues: CASSSGGHYGCTF. The CDR3 coding sequence is TGTGCCAGCAGCTCGGGGGGACACTATGGCTGCACCTTC.

At least ten counts were recorded for this clonotype. The chain combines TRBV28 with TRBJ1-1; 9 nucleotides match TRBD1. This CDR3 is 14 amino acids long. Germline V gene sequence: CDR1 MDHEN, CDR2 SYDVKM. V dropped 7 bases and J dropped 5; count of bases not matched to a gene: 8. The CDR3 region has the DNA TGTGCCAGCACCACAGGGGGCTGGGGAACTGAAGCTTTCTTT. Its protein is CASTTGGWGTEAFF.

This sequence joins TRBV7-2 and TRBJ2-3; D possibly matches TRBD1 or TRBD2 (5 bases each). Looked up from germline, CDR1 is SGHTA and CDR2 is FQGNSA. This CDR3 contains 16 residues. The V and J ends lost 4 bases and 2 bases respectively, with 16 bases between them. The CDR3 DNA reads as TGTGCCAGCAGCTATAGCGTTAGGGGATCCACAGATACGCAGTATTTT. Residues: CASSYSVRGSTDTQYF.

At least ten counts were recorded for this clonotype. This chain connects TRBV12-3 or TRBV12-4 to TRBJ1-1; TRBD1 might be the D (5 bases). V shed 2 bases and J shed 3 bases, with 7 bases lying between them. The CDR3 is 13 amino acids. The CDR3 sequence is CASSLQGDTEAFF. In nucleotides, the CDR3 is TGTGCCAGCAGTTTACAAGGGGACACTGAAGCTTTCTTT.

This clonotype has at least ten counts. This chain links TRBV5-1 with TRBJ1-5; 7 bases fit TRBD1. V lost 0 bases and J lost 3; bases outside the gene matches: 3. Germline V gene sequence: CDR1 SGHRS, CDR2 YFSETQ. The CDR3 is 15 residues long. CDR3 in amino acids: CASSLGRGLNQPQHF. The CDR3 DNA reads TGCGCCAGCAGCTTGGGTAGGGGGCTCAATCAGCCCCAGCATTTT.

This clonotype has a count of ten or more. V and J are TRBV20-1 and TRBJ2-5, with D uncertain. Between the trimmed V and J ends, which lost 3 bases and 1 base, there was a span of 6 bases. The CDR3 extends over 12 amino acids. The germline V gene encodes CDR1 DFQATT and CDR2 SNEGSKA (reference sequence). CDR3 in amino acids: CSASSGQETQYF. The DNA of the CDR3 is TGCAGTGCTAGCTCTGGCCAAGAGACCCAGTACTTC.

This clonotype appeared many times. This rearrangement joins TRBV29-1 to TRBJ2-2; 9 bases are a match to TRBD2. The CDR3 sequence is 15 residues long. The germline V gene has CDR1 SQVTM and CDR2 ANQGSEA. V shed 3 bases and J 6 bases; nucleotides not matched to a gene: 8. The CDR3 nucleotides read TGCAGCGTTGATAGCGGGAGAGGGGTTCCCGGGGAGCTGTTTTTT. It specifies CSVDSGRGVPGELFF.